One T cell receptor beta chain is described in this entry. At one boundary the junction diverges from the germline segment, which might be a read error. Germline V gene data show CDR1 as MNHNS and CDR2 as SASEGT. The CDR3 is made up of 16 amino acids. An even split of each subset's genomic DNA across several immunoSEQ plates was performed. Sequenced by immunoSEQ multiplex PCR; TCRdb stores in-frame clones only, minus some. The sample contains about 1 million clones, approximately 78% of which appear only once. This entry belongs to a study of shared clonotypes between healthy human individuals. The chain is built from TRBV6-1 and TRBJ2-5, with 16 positions matching TRBD2. The sequence was collected from a young man in good health. Some clones in this sample may be carry-over from other donors' samples. Sequencing was performed on memory CD4+ T cells from PBMCs. The subset here: CD45RA-negative fraction. This CDR3 is CASSKAGTSGRATQYF. CDR3 DNA sequence: TGTGCCAGCAGTAAAGCCGGGACTAGCGGGAGGGCGACCCAGTACTTC.